A single sample is the source of the 18 T cell receptor beta chains below, sequenced in a study of technical replicates of blood from a handful of donors (dated by TCRdb to about 2017). The method behind the library was the immunoSEQ multiplex PCR assay. Held by TCRdb, this immuneACCESS table contains in-frame sequences only and omits some clones. Under half of the omission traces to an unresolved V gene where checked; the cause of the rest is unknown. The sample data list 55,000 to 75,000 clones, and about nine tenths of these were observed just once. The ten largest clones capture about 3.7% of the sample. Sample: PBMCs. Receptor source: a human donor in good health. Some clones in this sample may be carry-over from other donors' samples.

The rearrangement uses TRBV30 and TRBJ1-5, with 11 bases lining up with TRBD1. The germline V gene has CDR1 GTSNPN and CDR2 SVGIG (reference sequence). The length of the CDR3 is 14 residues. V shed 5 bases and J 5 bases; nucleotides not matched to a gene: 5. CDR3 coding DNA: TGTGCCTGGGCCACGGGACAGGGGGATCAGCCCCAGCATTTT. Translated: CAWATGQGDQPQHF.

This sequence joins TRBV5-6 and TRBJ1-2; a possible D gene is TRBD1 (6 bases). The CDR3 runs to 14 residues. Trimming shortened V by 1 base and J by 8 bases, and 15 bases separated the two germline ends. CDR1 SGHDT and CDR2 YYEEEE come from the germline V gene. This chain's CDR3 is CASSLSRGSWGYTF. The CDR3 coding sequence is TGTGCCAGCAGCTTGTCGAGGGGGTCGTGGGGCTACACCTTC.

In this sample, this clone is medium-sized. The V and J genes are TRBV27 and TRBJ2-1; D perhaps matches TRBD1 (5 bases). The CDR3 covers 16 residues. The germline V gene encodes CDR1 MNHEY and CDR2 SMNVEV (reference sequence). Trimming took 6 bases from V and 0 from J, leaving 15 bases between them. In DNA, the CDR3 is TGTGCCAGCAGCCGACCCGACAGATTCTCCTACAATGAGCAGTTCTTC. Translation gives CASSRPDRFSYNEQFF.

The genes are TRBV7-2 and TRBJ2-7, with D unclear. Trimming took off 4 bases at V and 4 bases at J, with 5 bases between the two ends. There are 11 residues in the CDR3. Germline loops: CDR1 SGHTA, CDR2 FQGNSA. The CDR3 region has the DNA TGTGCCAGCAGCTCTACTTACGAGCAGTACTTC. Encoded protein: CASSSTYEQYF.

The rearrangement links TRBV6-5 to TRBJ1-1, with a possible D match to TRBD1 (5 bases). Germline-derived CDR1 and CDR2 are MNHEY and SVGAGI. The CDR3 is 13 amino acids. Trimming removed 6 bases from V and 5 bases from J, with 13 bases in between. This chain's CDR3 is CASSRQKGTEAFF. For the CDR3, the DNA is TGTGCCAGCAGCCGACAGAAGGGGACTGAAGCTTTCTTT.

The V and J genes are TRBV19 and TRBJ1-5; weak D call: TRBD1 (5 bases). Germline V lookup: CDR1 LNHDA, CDR2 SQIVND (reference sequence). The CDR3 sequence is 15 residues long. With 7 bases removed from V and 4 bases from J, the gap between germline ends came to 17 bases. The CDR3 nucleotides are TGTGCCAGTACCCCGGCGGGGACCACAAATCAGCCCCAGCATTTT. Translated, it gives CASTPAGTTNQPQHF.

The chain has TRBV18 and TRBJ2-5; 10 nucleotides align to TRBD1. Germline assignment: CDR1 KGHSH and CDR2 LQKENI. The length of the CDR3 is 15 residues. Trimming took 6 bases from V and 2 from J; bases not matched to a gene: 6. The CDR3 DNA follows: TGTGCCAGCTCCGACAGGGGGCCCCGACAAGAGACCCAGTACTTC. Translating it yields CASSDRGPRQETQYF.

This clone was observed a handful of times. The chain links TRBV7-8 to TRBJ2-7, with D unresolved. The V gene lost 8 bases and the J gene lost 1 base, with 9 bases spanning the gap. CDR1 and CDR2 (germline): SGHVS, FQNEAQ. This CDR3 has 12 amino acids. CDR3 loop: CASDDGSYEQYF. CDR3 in DNA: TGTGCCAGCGATGACGGGTCCTACGAGCAGTACTTC.

The V gene is TRBV4-2, the J gene TRBJ2-3; tentatively, D is TRBD2 (5 bases). V was shortened by 1 base and J by 8 bases, with 16 bases between the two germline ends. This CDR3 has 15 residues. Germline V lookup: CDR1 LGHNA, CDR2 YNFKEQ. This CDR3 is CASSQGADSWGTQYF. DNA for the CDR3: TGTGCCAGCAGCCAAGGGGCGGACTCCTGGGGTACGCAGTATTTT.

The V and J genes are TRBV27 and TRBJ2-7, with D hard to call. Per the germline V gene, CDR1 is MNHEY and CDR2 is SMNVEV (reference sequence). There are 13 residues in the CDR3. Trimming removed 5 bases at V and 4 bases at J, with 12 bases between. The CDR3 protein is CASSPRLAYEQYF. The CDR3 nucleotides read TGTGCCAGCAGTCCCCGTCTGGCTTACGAGCAGTACTTC.

V and J are TRBV5-6 and TRBJ1-6; D unclear. The germline V and J ends were trimmed by 4 bases and 7 bases, with 18 bases remaining between them. The CDR3 is made up of 16 amino acids. Germline CDR1 reads SGHDT; CDR2 reads YYEEEE. The CDR3 protein is CASSPSAGAGNSPLHF. For the CDR3, the DNA is TGTGCCAGCAGCCCTTCGGCGGGCGCAGGAAATTCACCCCTCCACTTT. Full variable domain (outside the CDR3, taken from reference TRBV5-6 and TRBJ1-6): DAGVTQSPTHLIKTRGQQVTLRCSPKSGHDTVSWYQQALGQGPQFIFQYYEEEERQRGNFPDRFSGHQFPNYSSELNVNALLLGDSALYLCASSPSAGAGNSPLHFGNGTRLTVT.

The V gene is TRBV7-2, the J gene TRBJ2-2; D not resolved. Germline CDR1 and CDR2: SGHTA and FQGNSA. The CDR3 has 13 residues. Trimming shortened V by 5 bases and J by 8 bases, and 12 bases separated the two germline ends. As DNA, the CDR3 is TGTGCCAGCAGCCCTGGAAGCGTAGGGGAGCTGTTTTTT. Encoded protein: CASSPGSVGELFF.

The chain employs TRBV6-5 and TRBJ2-3, with D unclear. Germline V CDR1 and CDR2: MNHEY, SVGAGI. This CDR3 spans 13 amino acids. Deletions cut 7 bases from V and 6 bases from J, with 14 bases between. CDR3 sequence reads: CASTPPVKDTQYF. The CDR3 DNA is TGTGCCAGCACCCCCCCAGTCAAGGATACGCAGTATTTT.

The chain employs TRBV13 and TRBJ2-7; D is possibly TRBD2 (7 bases). Germline lookup yields CDR1 PRHDT and CDR2 FYEKMQ (reference sequence). V was clipped by 5 bases and J by 2 bases, with 16 bases between them. CDR3 length equals 15 residues. CDR3 residues: CASSPRGAGTYEQYF. The CDR3 region has the DNA TGTGCCAGCAGCCCCCGGGGGGCAGGGACCTACGAGCAGTACTTC.

This chain connects TRBV9 to TRBJ2-1, with 7 bases aligning to TRBD2. Germline V lookup: CDR1 SGDLS, CDR2 YYNGEE. V trimming: 4 bases; J trimming: 8 bases; junction bases outside the gene matches: 12. This CDR3 contains 15 residues. CDR3 residues: CASSPGSGKVYEQFF. For the CDR3, the DNA is TGTGCCAGCAGCCCCGGGAGCGGGAAGGTCTATGAGCAGTTCTTC.

The chain joins TRBV28 to TRBJ2-7; weak D call: TRBD1 (8 bases). The V gene lost 7 bases and the J gene lost 9 bases, with 25 bases spanning the gap. The CDR3 loop spans 15 amino acids. Germline values: CDR1 MDHEN, CDR2 SYDVKM. CDR3: CASTFAGTGGAGQYF. As DNA, the CDR3 is TGTGCCAGCACATTTGCCGGAACAGGGGGGGCAGGGCAGTACTTC.

The chain recombines TRBV19 with TRBJ1-5; D perhaps matches TRBD1 (5 bases). Trimming took 8 bases from V and 2 from J, leaving 10 bases between them. CDR3 length: 13 residues. Germline CDR1 is LNHDA and CDR2 is SQIVND (reference sequence). CDR3 protein: CASGAGGNQPQHF. The CDR3 bases are TGTGCCAGTGGGGCCGGAGGCAATCAGCCCCAGCATTTT.

The rearrangement uses TRBV9 and TRBJ1-3, with no clear D. This CDR3 comprises 15 residues. Per germline, CDR1 SGDLS and CDR2 YYNGEE. V lost 0 bases to trimming and J lost 0 bases, with 7 bases between them. The CDR3 here is CASSVAVASGNTIYF. CDR3 nucleotides: TGTGCCAGCAGCGTAGCCGTAGCCTCTGGAAACACCATATATTTT.